The entry that follows covers one TCR beta chain sequence. Its antigen is still unknown. These data come from a study of beta chain features in type 1 diabetes. General study results and limits: In comparison with healthy donors, patients had naive, central memory and Treg TCRB repertoires that appeared more similar. These data did not resolve whether HLA type affects TCRB rearrangement. Patients and controls would be equally affected if PCR favored shorter templates.

Sequencing targeted expressed TCRB transcripts, as all isolated RNA had been reverse transcribed. Clones were read by immunoSEQ multiplex PCR, and TCRdb kept only the in-frame ones, dropping some. The sample contains about 290,000 clones, around 7.3% of which appear only once. Via CD45RO/CCR7/CD25/CD127/CD95/CD27, cells of the CD4+ naive, central memory, regulatory and stem cell-like memory subsets were sorted. Germline lookup yields CDR1 SGDLS and CDR2 YYNGEE. The V end was cut by 1 base, the J end by 2 bases, with 15 bases between. The CDR3 runs to 16 residues. This sequence joins TRBV9 and TRBJ2-5; D is possibly TRBD1 (7 bases). Material for sequencing was central memory CD4+ T cells from blood. The clonotype was recovered from a woman aged 18-35 years in good health. For the CDR3, the DNA is TGTGCCAGCAGCGTACGGGGGACAGTTCTACAAGAGACCCAGTACTTC. Its protein product is CASSVRGTVLQETQYF.